The clone carrying this T cell receptor beta chain was found once. Only in-frame clones appear in the TCRdb table, and some are missing; sequencing was by immunoSEQ multiplex PCR. The sample includes about 140,000 clones, approximately 80% of them seen just once. This CDR3 has 17 amino acids. Trimming removed 0 bases at V and 6 bases at J, with 20 bases between. This entry is derived from a study of cytotoxic CD8 clonotypes in ibrutinib-treated CLL. Overall study: Average yields of around 260,000 productive templates and about 97,000 productive rearrangements characterized the samples.

The V and J genes are TRBV23-1 and TRBJ1-1; a possible D gene is TRBD1 (5 bases). TRBV23-1 is recorded as an ORF, its role being uncertain. The input for sequencing was PBMCs, taken after 12 months of ibrutinib treatment. The clonotype was recovered from a human donor with chronic lymphocytic leukemia. The CDR3 bases are TGCGCCAGCAGTCAATCCGGGACCGGGCCTTCTCCCGCTGAAGCTTTCTTT. Protein sequence: CASSQSGTGPSPAEAFF.